The clone carrying this T cell receptor (beta chain) was counted a few times. The antigen remains undetermined. This sample is drawn from a study of identical twins. General study findings and limits: Models predicted too little out-of-frame TCR alpha sharing in monozygotic twins. Memory repertoires lacked the insertion deficit that abundant cord blood beta clonotypes showed.

Unique molecular identifiers were present on the cDNA, which also gained a universal primer site by template switching. TCRdb called the 5' RACE reads again in MiXCR, with one record for every CDR3 protein. The data hold under 350,000 distinct CDR3 sequences, with 8.5% to 9.5% observed a single time. Germline trimming cut 0 bases from V and 7 bases from J; bases unmatched to any gene: 16. Germline-derived CDR1 and CDR2 are DFQATT and SNEGSKA (reference sequence). The CDR3 sequence is 18 residues long. These data also formed part of another study, on yellow fever vaccine responses in identical twins. As reported in that work: Reportedly, twins showed a vaccine T cell response that looked partly convergent and partly personalized.

Sequencing was carried out using CD8+ T cells sorted from blood. This chain uses TRBV20-1 with TRBJ2-1; 9 bases are shared with TRBD2. This TCR derives from a woman between 18 and 29 years old in good health. The CDR3 region is CSARDLHGGGAVGNEQFF. The CDR3 DNA reads TGCAGTGCTAGAGATCTTCATGGCGGGGGGGCTGTCGGGAATGAGCAGTTCTTC.